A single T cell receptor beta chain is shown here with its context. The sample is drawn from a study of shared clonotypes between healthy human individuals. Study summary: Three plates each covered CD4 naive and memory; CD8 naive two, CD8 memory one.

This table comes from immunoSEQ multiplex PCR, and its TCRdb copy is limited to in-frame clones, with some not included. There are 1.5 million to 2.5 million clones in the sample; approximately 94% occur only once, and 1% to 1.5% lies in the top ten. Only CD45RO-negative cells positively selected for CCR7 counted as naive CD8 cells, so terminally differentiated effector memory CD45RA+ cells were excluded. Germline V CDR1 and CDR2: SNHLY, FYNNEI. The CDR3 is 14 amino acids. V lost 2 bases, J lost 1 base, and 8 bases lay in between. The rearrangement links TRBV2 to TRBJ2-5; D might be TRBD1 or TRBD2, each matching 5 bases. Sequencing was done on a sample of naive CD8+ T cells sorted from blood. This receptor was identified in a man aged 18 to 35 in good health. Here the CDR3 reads CASSELGVQETQYF. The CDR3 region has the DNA TGTGCCAGCAGTGAATTGGGGGTCCAAGAGACCCAGTACTTC.